Below are 15 T cell receptor beta chains sequenced from a single sample in a study of cytomegalovirus exposure and HLA in healthy donors. The PCR contained 60 Vbeta and 13 Jbeta primers. Clones were read by immunoSEQ multiplex PCR, and TCRdb kept only the in-frame ones, dropping some. This sample yields 110,000 to 150,000 clones, of which 75% to 80% are seen a single time; approximately 4% belongs to the top ten. The sequenced sample was PBMCs. The receptors originated from a male donor in good health and CMV-seronegative.

The rearrangement joins TRBV23-1 to TRBJ2-2; perhaps TRBD1 as D (6 bases). TRBV23-1 is placed among ORFs of uncertain function. The CDR3 is 17 amino acids. Deletions cut 0 bases from V and 4 bases from J, with 15 bases between. This CDR3 reads CASSQSSQGPTTGELFF. In nucleotides, the CDR3 is TGCGCCAGCAGTCAATCGAGTCAGGGGCCGACCACCGGGGAGCTGTTTTTT.

With regard to this clone: At the DNA level, this CDR3 is encoded by other sequences in the same sample as well. The rearrangement uses TRBV9 and TRBJ1-2; 12 bases align to TRBD1. The CDR3 length is 16 residues. Germline V gives CDR1 SGDLS, CDR2 YYNGEE. V lost 8 bases and J lost 3; bases outside the gene matches: 11. In DNA, the CDR3 is TGTGCCAGTAGCCCCCAGGGACAGGGGGCCTACTATGGCTACACCTTC. It translates to CASSPQGQGAYYGYTF.

The chain joins TRBV7-2 to TRBJ1-2, with D uncertain. The germline V and J ends were trimmed by 4 bases and 5 bases, with 14 bases remaining between them. The CDR3 sequence is 14 residues long. Germline V gene data show CDR1 as SGHTA and CDR2 as FQGNSA. The CDR3 region is CASSYDTEWYGYTF. The CDR3, as DNA: TGTGCCAGCAGCTACGATACAGAGTGGTATGGCTACACCTTC.

CDR3 nucleotide sequence: TGTGCCAGCTCACCAGAGCAAACCACTGAAGCTTTCTTT. It is translated as CASSPEQTTEAFF. The chain combines TRBV18 with TRBJ1-1; no definite D call. Germline V gene sequence: CDR1 KGHSH, CDR2 LQKENI. V lost 2 bases and J 4 bases, leaving 8 bases between the germline ends. This CDR3 region has 13 residues.

The chain couples TRBV5-5 to TRBJ1-1, with TRBD1 matching over 7 bases. V was clipped by 3 bases and J by 8 bases; unmatched bases: 7. CDR1 SGHKS and CDR2 YYEKEE come from the germline V gene (reference sequence). This CDR3 has 13 amino acids. CDR3 nucleotide sequence: TGTGCCAGCAGCTACAAACAGGGGAAAGAAGCTTTCTTT. It is translated as CASSYKQGKEAFF.

The chain uses TRBV10-3 and TRBJ2-5; 7 bases fit TRBD2. Germline V gene data show CDR1 as ENHRY and CDR2 as SYGVKD. CDR3 length: 12 residues. V dropped 6 bases and J dropped 4; count of bases not matched to a gene: 2. The DNA of the CDR3 is TGTGCCATCAGGGGGGAGGGAGAGACCCAGTACTTC. Its translation: CAIRGEGETQYF.

This sequence joins TRBV4-1 and TRBJ2-7; TRBD2 might be the D (6 bases). In germline, CDR1 is MGHRA, CDR2 YSYEKL. The CDR3 consists of 17 residues. Trimming left V 2 bases short and J 0 bases short, with 17 bases between. Here the CDR3 reads CASSQNWGLSSSYEQYF. DNA for the CDR3: TGCGCCAGCAGCCAAAATTGGGGACTTTCGAGCTCCTACGAGCAGTACTTC.

This clone was counted once. The rearrangement uses TRBV10-1 and TRBJ1-1, with TRBD1 as a possible D gene (6 bases). Germline CDR1 is WNHNN and CDR2 is SYGVQD (reference sequence). The CDR3 sequence is 14 residues long. Trimming pared 5 bases from V and 4 bases from J, leaving 14 bases between. The CDR3 nucleotides read TGCGCCAGCAGTCTACAGGGAACCGGCACTGAAGCTTTCTTT. It is translated as CASSLQGTGTEAFF.

This clone was detected once. The rearrangement joins TRBV7-2 to TRBJ1-1; TRBD1 is a possible D gene (6 bases). Trimming took 7 bases from V and 1 from J, leaving 16 bases between them. CDR3 length equals 15 residues. Germline V gene sequence: CDR1 SGHTA, CDR2 FQGNSA. DNA for the CDR3: TGTGCCAGCACAGAGGCGGGGGCCTCGAACACTGAAGCTTTCTTT. Amino acids: CASTEAGASNTEAFF. The complete variable domain, with remaining parts taken from reference TRBV7-2 and TRBJ1-1, reads GAGVSQSPSNKVTEKGKDVELRCDPISGHTALYWYRQSLGQGLEFLIYFQGNSAPDKSGLPSDRFSAERTGGSVSTLTIQRTQQEDSAVYLCASTEAGASNTEAFFGQGTRLTVV.

The chain couples TRBV6-5 to TRBJ1-2; 7 bases align to TRBD1. Germline V lookup: CDR1 MNHEY, CDR2 SVGAGI. V lost 4 bases and J lost 7; bases outside the gene matches: 6. The CDR3 has 13 amino acids. CDR3 residues: CASSSDRVGGYTF. The CDR3, as DNA: TGTGCCAGCAGTTCCGACAGGGTTGGTGGCTACACCTTC.

This chain uses TRBV7-9 with TRBJ1-1; 7 nucleotides agree with TRBD1. The CDR3 is 14 amino acids. V lost 4 bases to trimming and J lost 5 bases; unmatched junction nucleotides: 7. Per germline, CDR1 SEHNR and CDR2 FQNEAQ (reference sequence). The CDR3 sequence: CASSSSTGATEAFF. The DNA of the CDR3 is TGTGCCAGCAGCTCTAGTACAGGGGCAACTGAAGCTTTCTTT.

The chain joins TRBV6-5 to TRBJ1-3; a weak D match, TRBD1 (5 bases). Germline loops: CDR1 MNHEY, CDR2 SVGAGI. The ends were cut back, 1 base at V and 4 bases at J, with 14 bases in the middle. The CDR3 loop spans 16 amino acids. CDR3 sequence (DNA): TGTGCCAGCAGTTACTTTTCTCAGGGTAGCGGAAACACCATATATTTT. Its protein product is CASSYFSQGSGNTIYF.

The chain combines TRBV2 with TRBJ2-2; D gene unclear. The CDR3 totals 15 residues. In germline, CDR1 is SNHLY, CDR2 FYNNEI. V lost 4 bases, J lost 5 bases, and 14 bases lay in between. The DNA of the CDR3 is TGTGCCAGCAGTGTTCAGGTTCCGAGTACCGGGGAGCTGTTTTTT. Translating it yields CASSVQVPSTGELFF.

The gene calls are TRBV7-2 and TRBJ2-1; possible D gene TRBD2, 6 bases. The germline gives CDR1 SGHTA, CDR2 FQGNSA. The CDR3 is 14 residues long. Between the trimmed V and J ends, which lost 4 bases and 2 bases, there was a span of 9 bases. CDR3: CASSSASAYNEQFF. In nucleotides, the CDR3 is TGTGCCAGCAGCTCAGCTAGCGCCTACAATGAGCAGTTCTTC. Complete variable domain (other parts from reference TRBV7-2 and TRBJ2-1): GAGVSQSPSNKVTEKGKDVELRCDPISGHTALYWYRQSLGQGLEFLIYFQGNSAPDKSGLPSDRFSAERTGGSVSTLTIQRTQQEDSAVYLCASSSASAYNEQFFGPGTRLTVL.

J is TRBJ2-3 and V is TRBV6-1; D remains ambiguous. The germline V gene has CDR1 MNHNS and CDR2 SASEGT. The CDR3 has 11 residues. The ends were cut back, 11 bases at V and 4 bases at J, with 10 bases in the middle. CDR3 DNA: TGTGCCCACCGATCGGCAGATACGCAGTATTTT. The encoded protein is CAHRSADTQYF.